The 26 T cell receptor beta chains below come from one sample, sequenced in a study of shared clonotypes between healthy human individuals. Only in-frame clones appear in the TCRdb table, and some are missing; sequencing was by immunoSEQ multiplex PCR. Of some 480,000 clones in the sample, roughly 85% were seen once. The specimen was PBMCs. These receptor sequences come from a middle-aged woman in good health. Some clones in this sample may be carry-over from other donors' samples.

This rearrangement joins TRBV5-6 to TRBJ2-5; 8 positions agree with TRBD1. The V gene's germline CDR1 is SGHDT and CDR2 YYEEEE. The J segment lost 5 bases and the V segment lost 4 bases, leaving 4 bases of the junction unmatched. The CDR3 has 13 amino acids. CDR3 residues: CASSAGGQETQYF. As DNA, the CDR3 is TGTGCCAGCAGCGCAGGGGGCCAGGAGACCCAGTACTTC. Combining the CDR3 with reference TRBV5-6 and TRBJ2-5 gives the whole variable domain DAGVTQSPTHLIKTRGQQVTLRCSPKSGHDTVSWYQQALGQGPQFIFQYYEEEERQRGNFPDRFSGHQFPNYSSELNVNALLLGDSALYLCASSAGGQETQYFGPGTRLLVL.

The rearrangement uses TRBV7-6 and TRBJ2-1; TRBD2 agrees at 11 bases. This CDR3 comprises 16 residues. Germline assignment: CDR1 SGHVS and CDR2 FNYEAQ. J gave up 6 bases and V 0 bases, and 4 bases lay outside the gene matches. CDR3 sequence reads: CASSLAPGLAVNEQFF. CDR3 nucleotide sequence: TGTGCCAGCAGCTTAGCGCCGGGACTAGCGGTCAATGAGCAGTTCTTC.

The chain carries TRBV15 and TRBJ1-1; 10 nucleotides agree with TRBD1. V shed 0 bases, J shed 5 bases, and the junction held 3 bases outside the gene matches. In germline, CDR1 is LNHNV, CDR2 YYDKDF (reference sequence). The CDR3 totals 15 residues. CDR3: CATSREDRGSTEAFF. The DNA of the CDR3 is TGTGCCACCAGCAGAGAGGACAGGGGGTCAACTGAAGCTTTCTTT. Filled out from reference TRBV15 and TRBJ1-1, the complete variable domain reads DAMVIQNPRYQVTQFGKPVTLSCSQTLNHNVMYWYQQKSSQAPKLLFHYYDKDFNNEADTPDNFQSRRPNTSFCFLDIRSPGLGDTAMYLCATSREDRGSTEAFFGQGTRLTVV.

About this clone itself: In the same sample, other DNA sequences code for this CDR3. The chain recombines TRBV2 with TRBJ2-2, with D tentatively TRBD2 (5 bases). The germline V and J ends were trimmed by 2 bases and 4 bases, with 8 bases remaining between them. The germline V gene has CDR1 SNHLY and CDR2 FYNNEI. The CDR3 is 14 amino acids. This CDR3 reads CASSESGVTGELFF. For the CDR3, the DNA is TGTGCCAGCAGTGAATCCGGGGTCACCGGGGAGCTGTTTTTT.

The chain couples TRBV21-1 to TRBJ1-2. TRBV21-1 is a pseudogene. This CDR3 has 15 amino acids. CDR3 coding DNA: TGTGCCAGCAGCAAAACGGTAGCCCTTAACTATGGCTACACCTTC. Translating it yields CASSKTVALNYGYTF.

The chain has TRBV19 and TRBJ2-7, with D perhaps matching TRBD1 or TRBD2 (5 bases each). The germline V gene has CDR1 LNHDA and CDR2 SQIVND (reference sequence). This CDR3 comprises 13 residues. Trimming took 9 bases from V and 6 from J, leaving 18 bases between them. The CDR3 loop reads CASGKSGRLEQYF. The CDR3 DNA is TGTGCCAGCGGGAAGTCGGGGCGCCTCGAGCAGTACTTC.

The chain employs TRBV6-6 and TRBJ2-7, with D hard to call. CDR1 is MNHNY, CDR2 SVGAGI, per germline (reference sequence). The V gene lost 5 bases and the J gene lost 6 bases, with 20 bases spanning the gap. The CDR3 extends over 15 amino acids. The CDR3 protein is CASSPDPAAPAEQYF. CDR3 in DNA: TGTGCCAGCAGTCCCGACCCGGCGGCCCCAGCCGAGCAGTACTTC.

V usage is TRBV5-1 and J usage is TRBJ2-7; D is ambiguous. Germline lookup yields CDR1 SGHRS and CDR2 YFSETQ. V lost 4 bases and J lost 2, with 4 bases in between. This CDR3 has 11 residues. CDR3 DNA: TGCGCCAGCAGCCCCACCTACGAGCAGTACTTC. It yields the protein CASSPTYEQYF.

The CDR3 region has the DNA TGTGCCAGCAGTATCGGACAGGGCATCCCGACAGATACGCAGTATTTT. Its translation is CASSIGQGIPTDTQYF. The chain is built from TRBV28 and TRBJ2-3; 8 nucleotides match TRBD1. CDR3 length: 16 amino acids. CDR1 and CDR2 from the germline V gene are MDHEN and SYDVKM. V lost 5 bases and J lost 3; bases outside the gene matches: 10.

This chain joins TRBV10-1 and TRBJ1-4; no clear D gene. Looked up from germline, CDR1 is WNHNN and CDR2 is SYGVQD (reference sequence). The V and J ends lost 0 bases and 0 bases respectively, with 14 bases between them. CDR3 length equals 18 residues. CDR3 region: CASSESNSLVATNEKLFF. CDR3 sequence (DNA): TGCGCCAGCAGTGAGTCAAACAGTCTTGTGGCAACTAATGAAAAACTGTTTTTT.

The chain combines TRBV5-4 with TRBJ2-3; perhaps TRBD1 as D (7 bases). The germline V gene encodes CDR1 SGHNT and CDR2 YYREEE (reference sequence). The CDR3 spans 18 residues. Trimming stripped 0 bases from V and 0 bases from J, with 17 bases between. As DNA, the CDR3 is TGTGCCAGCAGCTTGGCCAGGGGGAGCGGGCGGAGCACAGATACGCAGTATTTT. Its protein is CASSLARGSGRSTDTQYF. Full variable domain (missing parts from reference TRBV5-4 and TRBJ2-3): ETGVTQSPTHLIKTRGQQVTLRCSSQSGHNTVSWYQQALGQGPQFIFQYYREEENGRGNFPPRFSGLQFPNYSSELNVNALELDDSALYLCASSLARGSGRSTDTQYFGPGTRLTVL.

The rearrangement links TRBV30 to TRBJ2-7, with D perhaps matching TRBD1 or TRBD2 (6 bases each). CDR1 and CDR2 (germline): GTSNPN, SVGIG (reference sequence). The CDR3 consists of 13 residues. V was cut by 7 bases and J by 7 bases, with 20 bases left in between. This chain's CDR3 is CASEGRGSREQYF. CDR3 sequence (DNA): TGTGCCTCGGAGGGCAGGGGATCACGTGAGCAGTACTTC.

The count of this clone is one. V and J are TRBV10-2 and TRBJ2-7; 16 bases line up with TRBD2. The V and J ends lost 8 bases and 1 base, in that order; junction bases with no gene match: 11. This CDR3 has 18 residues. Germline V CDR1 and CDR2: WSHSY, SAAADI. The CDR3 here is CASGGLAGGGTRSYEQYF. CDR3 bases: TGCGCCAGCGGGGGACTAGCGGGAGGGGGAACGAGGTCCTACGAGCAGTACTTC.

This clone was seen a single time. The V gene is TRBV29-1, the J gene TRBJ2-1; 8 nucleotides agree with TRBD2. Per germline, CDR1 SQVTM and CDR2 ANQGSEA. The CDR3 is made up of 14 amino acids. The trim removed 7 bases at V and 3 bases at J, leaving 8 bases unmatched. CDR3 coding DNA: TGCAGCGCCGAAGCGGGAGCGGTCTACAATGAGCAGTTCTTC. It encodes CSAEAGAVYNEQFF.

The chain couples TRBV21-1 to TRBJ2-7; the table gives TRBD2 as D, unverified against the DNA. TRBV21-1 is a pseudogene. This CDR3 spans 15 amino acids. CDR3 residues: CASSKAKRVIYEQYF. The CDR3 DNA sequence: TGTGCCAGCAGCAAAGCGAAAAGAGTTATCTACGAGCAGTACTTC.

There are a few counts of this clone. The rearrangement uses TRBV11-2 and TRBJ1-1, with a weak D call TRBD1 (6 bases). Germline V gives CDR1 SGHAT, CDR2 FQNNGV. This CDR3 spans 18 amino acids. Trimming stripped 6 bases from V and 0 bases from J, with 23 bases between. The CDR3 bases are TGTGCCAGCAGTAATATCGGACAGTTCATCCGCATGAACACTGAAGCTTTCTTT. Translation gives CASSNIGQFIRMNTEAFF.

V is TRBV6-4 and J is TRBJ2-3, with D tentatively TRBD1 or TRBD2 (6 bases each). V lost 8 bases to trimming and J lost 9 bases, with 21 bases between them. CDR1 and CDR2 (germline): MRHNA, SNTAGT. The CDR3 has 14 residues. The chain's CDR3 is CASQQNYPGGTQYF. DNA of the CDR3: TGTGCCAGCCAACAAAACTACCCCGGGGGCACGCAGTATTTT.

The V and J genes are TRBV7-8 and TRBJ2-7; D unclear. Per the germline V gene, CDR1 is SGHVS and CDR2 is FQNEAQ. The V end was cut by 3 bases, the J end by 2 bases, with 8 bases between. The CDR3 sequence is 13 residues long. Here the CDR3 DNA reads TGTGCCAGCAGCTTGGGGATGGCCTACGAGCAGTACTTC. Protein: CASSLGMAYEQYF.

The chain is built from TRBV28 and TRBJ1-6, with a possible D match to TRBD1 (6 bases). With 1 base removed from V and 8 bases from J, the gap between germline ends came to 12 bases. Germline loops: CDR1 MDHEN, CDR2 SYDVKM. CDR3 length: 15 residues. The CDR3 coding sequence is TGTGCCAGCAGTTTATACCGGGGGGCTCATTCACCCCTCCACTTT. Amino acids: CASSLYRGAHSPLHF.

The chain recombines TRBV27 with TRBJ2-5, with 10 bases aligning to TRBD1. With V trimmed by 7 bases and J by 5 bases, 10 bases remained unmatched. The CDR3 runs to 15 residues. Looked up from germline, CDR1 is MNHEY and CDR2 is SMNVEV (reference sequence). The CDR3 loop reads CASTSPGQGFETQYF. The CDR3 bases are TGTGCCAGCACTTCTCCGGGACAGGGGTTTGAGACCCAGTACTTC.

This clone was seen a few times. The chain employs TRBV6-6 and TRBJ2-5; D is undetermined. V lost 0 bases and J 5 bases, leaving 13 bases between the germline ends. Looked up from germline, CDR1 is MNHNY and CDR2 is SVGAGI (reference sequence). This CDR3 comprises 15 residues. CDR3 loop: CASSYSVVGRETQYF. Here the CDR3 DNA reads TGTGCCAGCAGTTACTCGGTGGTGGGAAGGGAGACCCAGTACTTC.

This clone was seen only once. V is TRBV5-4 and J is TRBJ2-5; 13 nucleotides agree with TRBD2. This CDR3 is 16 amino acids long. Unmatched junction bases numbered 0, after V lost 0 bases and J lost 1 base. Per germline, CDR1 SGHNT and CDR2 YYREEE (reference sequence). The CDR3 protein is CASSLGLAGGQETQYF. The CDR3 nucleotides are TGTGCCAGCAGCTTGGGACTAGCGGGAGGCCAAGAGACCCAGTACTTC.

This clone was found a few times. The chain is built from TRBV29-1 and TRBJ1-1, with D unresolved. Germline-derived CDR1 and CDR2 are SQVTM and ANQGSEA. This CDR3 has 13 residues. V was shortened by 6 bases and J by 2 bases, with 13 bases between the two germline ends. Here the CDR3 reads CSVEKAENTEAFF. The CDR3 DNA reads TGCAGCGTGGAGAAGGCGGAAAACACTGAAGCTTTCTTT.

This chain links TRBV19 with TRBJ2-2, with D possibly called TRBD1 or TRBD2 (5 bases each). CDR1 and CDR2 (germline): LNHDA, SQIVND (reference sequence). There are 18 residues in the CDR3. Trimming left V 4 bases short and J 1 base short, with 19 bases between. CDR3 protein: CASSNRDGKRKNTGELFF. DNA for the CDR3: TGTGCCAGTAGTAACCGGGACGGGAAAAGGAAGAACACCGGGGAGCTGTTTTTT. The entire variable domain, with the rest obtained from reference TRBV19 and TRBJ2-2, is as follows: DGGITQSPKYLFRKEGQNVTLSCEQNLNHDAMYWYRQDPGQGLRLIYYSQIVNDFQKGDIAEGYSVSREKKESFPLTVTSAQKNPTAFYLCASSNRDGKRKNTGELFFGEGSRLTVL.

The genes are TRBV27 and TRBJ2-5, with 8 bases fitting TRBD2. The V segment lost 5 bases and the J segment 3 bases; nucleotides outside the gene matches: 2. Germline CDR1 is MNHEY and CDR2 is SMNVEV (reference sequence). This CDR3 contains 13 residues. The CDR3 protein is CASSQREKETQYF. Written as DNA, the CDR3 is TGTGCCAGCAGTCAGCGGGAGAAAGAGACCCAGTACTTC.

The J gene is TRBJ2-7, the V gene TRBV18, with a tentative D call TRBD2 (5 bases). This CDR3 spans 13 amino acids. V was cut by 5 bases and J by 1 base, with 9 bases left in between. Looked up from germline, CDR1 is KGHSH and CDR2 is LQKENI. The DNA for the CDR3 is TGTGCCAGCTCAGATGGACTGTCCTACGAGCAGTACTTC. This encodes CASSDGLSYEQYF.